These 27 T cell receptor beta chains were all obtained from the same sample, sequenced in a study of T cell repertoires in cytomegalovirus infection (dated by TCRdb to about 2019). No antigen is known for these receptors. Sequencing used an Illumina HiSeq 1500. The public reads were reanalyzed by TCRdb: fastp trimming at Q25, MiXCR alignment, in-frame beta chains only. A single entry per CDR3 protein holds the most common genes and DNA from its merged rows. Recorded for this sample are roughly 730,000 distinct CDR3 sequences; about 30% of them occurred a single time. The ten biggest clones cover 18% of the sample. The treatment or condition label corresponds to: in vitro stimulation with specific CMV peptide epitopes to enrich CMV-specific T cells. The source was cultured PBMCs, collected from culture after CMV antigen stimulation. These receptors were obtained from a human donor in good health (CMV status not recorded). Some clones in this sample may be carry-over from other donors' samples.

The V call is TRBV10-3, the J call TRBJ2-1; TRBD1 matches 7 bases. Trimming removed 7 bases from V and 5 bases from J; junction bases left unmatched: 5. Germline CDR1 and CDR2: ENHRY and SYGVKD. The CDR3 totals 13 residues. The CDR3 DNA sequence: TGTGCCATCACCGGACAGGCCGACAATGAGCAGTTCTTC. Residues: CAITGQADNEQFF.

This clonotype was found many times. V usage is TRBV7-2 and J usage is TRBJ1-6, with a weak D call TRBD1 (5 bases). The germline gives CDR1 SGHTA, CDR2 FQGNSA. This CDR3 has 17 amino acids. Trimming took 5 bases from V and 5 from J, leaving 19 bases between them. DNA of the CDR3: TGTGCCAGCAGCCAGAGTGTCGGGGGACGAGATAATTCACCCCTCCACTTT. Protein: CASSQSVGGRDNSPLHF.

This clonotype came up many times. The gene calls are TRBV7-2 and TRBJ2-2, with TRBD1 matching over 10 bases. Germline lookup yields CDR1 SGHTA and CDR2 FQGNSA. The CDR3 is made up of 16 amino acids. With V trimmed by 5 bases and J by 7 bases, 10 bases remained unmatched. This chain's CDR3 is CASSTPPGTGVGELFF. Here the CDR3 DNA reads TGTGCCAGCAGCACACCGCCCGGGACAGGGGTCGGGGAGCTGTTTTTT.

In its sample, this clonotype was seen a few times. The V call is TRBV28, the J call TRBJ2-3; 8 bases match TRBD2. In germline, CDR1 is MDHEN, CDR2 SYDVKM. The CDR3 has 18 amino acids. Trimming cost V 3 bases and J 5 bases; bases outside gene matches: 16. In DNA, the CDR3 is TGTGCCAGCAGTTTCCCGACCAAAGGTAGCGGGGCAAGAGATACGCAGTATTTT. Its translation: CASSFPTKGSGARDTQYF. Drawing the rest from reference TRBV28 and TRBJ2-3, the complete variable domain is DVKVTQSSRYLVKRTGEKVFLECVQDMDHENMFWYRQDPGLGLRLIYFSYDVKMKEKGDIPEGYSVSREKKERFSLILESASTNQTSMYLCASSFPTKGSGARDTQYFGPGTRLTVL.

The chain carries TRBV6-5 and TRBJ2-3; 7 bases are shared with TRBD2. CDR1 MNHEY and CDR2 SVGAGI come from the germline V gene. CDR3 length equals 18 residues. The ends lost 0 bases at V and 0 bases at J; junction bases unmatched: 9. The CDR3 nucleotides are TGTGCCAGCAGTTACTCGCGACGGCTAGCGGCTAGCACAGATACGCAGTATTTT. Translating gives CASSYSRRLAASTDTQYF.

In its sample, this clonotype was seen a few times. The CDR3 region is CASSPGEWGNTIYF. The CDR3 region has the DNA TGTGCCAGCTCACCAGGAGAGTGGGGAAACACCATATATTTT. The V call is TRBV18, the J call TRBJ1-3; D is unresolved. The CDR3 sequence is 14 residues long. V was clipped by 2 bases and J by 4 bases, with 9 bases between them. CDR1 KGHSH and CDR2 LQKENI come from the germline V gene.

The sample holds many counts of this clonotype. In DNA, the CDR3 is TGTGCCAGCAGCTTACCCGGACAGGGATTCAATCAGCCCCAGCATTTT. It codes for CASSLPGQGFNQPQHF. V and J are TRBV7-2 and TRBJ1-5; 8 bases map to TRBD1. Germline CDR1 is SGHTA and CDR2 is FQGNSA. This CDR3 has 16 residues. V was pared by 2 bases and J by 3 bases, with 6 bases of the junction left unmatched. Filled out from reference TRBV7-2 and TRBJ1-5, the complete variable domain reads GAGVSQSPSNKVTEKGKDVELRCDPISGHTALYWYRQSLGQGLEFLIYFQGNSAPDKSGLPSDRFSAERTGGSVSTLTIQRTQQEDSAVYLCASSLPGQGFNQPQHFGDGTRLSIL.

The chain combines TRBV30 with TRBJ2-3; D perhaps matches TRBD2 (5 bases). This CDR3 region has 14 residues. V lost 2 bases, J lost 2 bases, and 11 bases lay in between. The germline V gene encodes CDR1 GTSNPN and CDR2 SVGIG (reference sequence). CDR3: CAWSPTRLTDTQYF. The CDR3 DNA reads TGTGCCTGGAGTCCAACTAGGCTCACAGATACGCAGTATTTT.

The chain uses TRBV11-2 and TRBJ1-1; D is unclear. The CDR3 consists of 14 residues. V was pared by 5 bases and J by 4 bases, with 14 bases between. Germline CDR1 SGHAT, CDR2 FQNNGV. CDR3 in amino acids: CASSVIGVGTEAFF. The DNA of the CDR3 is TGTGCCAGCAGCGTTATTGGGGTCGGCACTGAAGCTTTCTTT.

This clonotype came up a few times. The V call is TRBV7-6, the J call TRBJ2-1; TRBD2 aligns across 8 bases. Trimming took 0 bases from V and 2 from J; bases not matched to a gene: 0. Germline CDR1 is SGHVS and CDR2 is FNYEAQ. The CDR3 has 15 amino acids. The CDR3: CASSLASGAYNEQFF. In DNA form, the CDR3 reads TGTGCCAGCAGCTTAGCTAGCGGGGCCTACAATGAGCAGTTCTTC.

This clonotype was seen a handful of times. The CDR3 region is CASSFAQSSYNEQFF. Here the CDR3 DNA reads TGTGCCAGCAGTTTCGCCCAGAGCTCCTACAATGAGCAGTTCTTC. The chain combines TRBV12-3 or TRBV12-4 with TRBJ2-1; D unclear. The CDR3 loop spans 15 amino acids. The V gene lost 3 bases and the J gene lost 0 bases, with 9 bases spanning the gap.

This clonotype has just a few counts. This sequence joins TRBV15 and TRBJ1-5, with D possibly being TRBD1 (6 bases). Germline V CDR1 and CDR2: LNHNV, YYDKDF (reference sequence). Trimming removed 4 bases from V and 8 bases from J, with 15 bases in between. The CDR3 has 14 amino acids. The CDR3 DNA follows: TGTGCCACCAGCAACGACAGGCCCGGGGAGCCCCAGCATTTT. Translated, it gives CATSNDRPGEPQHF.

This chain connects TRBV12-3 or TRBV12-4 to TRBJ2-1, with 7 positions matching TRBD1. This CDR3 contains 17 residues. J was trimmed by 0 bases and V by 6 bases; bases with no gene match: 11. CDR3 DNA: TGTGCCAGCAGCTCACAGGGGCCGATGAGCTCCTACAATGAGCAGTTCTTC. It is translated as CASSSQGPMSSYNEQFF.

This clonotype has only one observation. The V gene is TRBV30, the J gene TRBJ1-1, with D perhaps TRBD1 (5 bases). The CDR3 covers 13 residues. Germline CDR1 is GTSNPN and CDR2 is SVGIG (reference sequence). The ends were cut back, 2 bases at V and 1 base at J, with 8 bases in the middle. The CDR3 DNA is TGTGCCTGGAGTCTTGGGGGGAACACTGAAGCTTTCTTT. Amino acids: CAWSLGGNTEAFF.

This clonotype was detected only a few times. CDR3 protein: CASIPSGYTEAFF. CDR3 DNA: TGTGCCAGCATCCCCTCAGGGTACACTGAAGCTTTCTTT. J is TRBJ1-1 and V is TRBV6-1; possibly TRBD1 for D (5 bases). The germline V and J ends were trimmed by 7 bases and 3 bases, with 12 bases remaining between them. This CDR3 comprises 13 residues. Germline lookup yields CDR1 MNHNS and CDR2 SASEGT.

This clonotype was seen ten or more times. The V call is TRBV7-2, the J call TRBJ2-3; the D is unclear. Germline lookup yields CDR1 SGHTA and CDR2 FQGNSA. This CDR3 region has 14 residues. V was trimmed by 2 bases and J by 3 bases, leaving 9 bases between them. The CDR3, as DNA: TGTGCCAGCAGCTTACGGGTGGGGACAGATACGCAGTATTTT. Translated: CASSLRVGTDTQYF.

The chain couples TRBV6-2 or TRBV6-3 to TRBJ1-5; the D gene is possibly TRBD1 (6 bases). Trimming removed 7 bases from V and 0 bases from J, with 13 bases in between. Germline V gene data show CDR1 as MNHEY and CDR2 as SVGEGT. This CDR3 is 15 amino acids long. The CDR3 bases are TGTGCCAGCAAGAAAGGACAGATTAGCAATCAGCCCCAGCATTTT. Protein: CASKKGQISNQPQHF.

V gene TRBV7-2 combines with J gene TRBJ2-5; 10 bases agree with TRBD2. Trimming cost V 1 base and J 4 bases; bases outside gene matches: 9. The CDR3 spans 17 residues. CDR1 and CDR2 (germline): SGHTA, FQGNSA. CDR3 bases: TGTGCCAGCAGCTTAGGGTTAGCGGGGGGCGGTGGAGAGACCCAGTACTTC. Translation gives CASSLGLAGGGGETQYF. The variable domain in full, completed from reference TRBV7-2 and TRBJ2-5, reads GAGVSQSPSNKVTEKGKDVELRCDPISGHTALYWYRQSLGQGLEFLIYFQGNSAPDKSGLPSDRFSAERTGGSVSTLTIQRTQQEDSAVYLCASSLGLAGGGGETQYFGPGTRLLVL.

In its sample, this clonotype was seen a few times. The chain carries TRBV7-9 and TRBJ1-1; D unclear. Germline V CDR1 and CDR2: SEHNR, FQNEAQ (reference sequence). This CDR3 contains 15 residues. V was cut by 2 bases and J by 2 bases, with 12 bases left in between. The CDR3 DNA reads as TGTGCCAGCAGCTTAATCCCCTCCCCAAACACTGAAGCTTTCTTT. This encodes CASSLIPSPNTEAFF.

The chain employs TRBV28 and TRBJ2-1; 12 nucleotides line up with TRBD2. The CDR3 covers 15 residues. The V and J ends lost 10 bases and 3 bases, in that order; junction bases with no gene match: 7. CDR1 and CDR2 (germline): MDHEN, SYDVKM. The DNA for the CDR3 is TGTGCCACCGTCGGGACTAGCGGGTACTACAATGAGCAGTTCTTC. Its translation: CATVGTSGYYNEQFF.

This clonotype was seen repeatedly, ten times or more. This chain joins TRBV12-3 or TRBV12-4 and TRBJ2-5, with TRBD2 matching 9 bases. The CDR3 is made up of 16 amino acids. V lost 4 bases to trimming and J lost 6 bases; unmatched junction nucleotides: 12. CDR3 sequence reads: CASSSPAGLALKTQYF. DNA of the CDR3: TGTGCCAGCAGTTCACCAGCGGGACTAGCTCTGAAGACCCAGTACTTC.

The rearrangement joins TRBV14 to TRBJ2-4; D possibly corresponds to TRBD1 (6 bases). The CDR3 spans 13 residues. Trimming removed 4 bases from V and 5 bases from J, with 9 bases in between. Per germline, CDR1 SGHDN and CDR2 FVKESK. The DNA of the CDR3 is TGTGCCAGCAGCCGTGGGACACAAAACATTCAGTACTTC. This encodes CASSRGTQNIQYF.

The genes are TRBV7-9 and TRBJ2-1; possibly TRBD2 for D (6 bases). The CDR3 is made up of 14 amino acids. Germline CDR1 is SEHNR and CDR2 is FQNEAQ (reference sequence). V was trimmed by 5 bases and J by 6 bases, leaving 14 bases between them. The CDR3 DNA follows: TGTGCCAGCAGCCATGGGACTTTGGCCAATGAGCAGTTCTTC. It yields the protein CASSHGTLANEQFF.

This clonotype was counted between two and nine times. The rearrangement links TRBV4-3 to TRBJ1-6; D unresolved. The V gene lost 0 bases and the J gene lost 8 bases, with 8 bases spanning the gap. This CDR3 comprises 14 residues. The germline V gene has CDR1 LGHNA and CDR2 YSLEER. CDR3 nucleotide sequence: TGCGCCAGCAGCCAAGACAGAAAGCATTCACCCCTCCACTTT. This translates into CASSQDRKHSPLHF.

V and J are TRBV6-5 and TRBJ2-3, with a tentative D call TRBD1 (6 bases). This CDR3 is 16 amino acids long. V lost 6 bases and J 1 base, leaving 17 bases between the germline ends. CDR1 MNHEY and CDR2 SVGAGI come from the germline V gene. CDR3 amino acids: CASRSTGLSGTDTQYF. In nucleotides, the CDR3 is TGTGCCAGCAGGAGCACAGGGCTATCAGGCACAGATACGCAGTATTTT.

J is TRBJ2-5 and V is TRBV28; 8 bases are a match to TRBD1. The CDR3 loop spans 14 amino acids. V was clipped by 3 bases and J by 5 bases; unmatched bases: 5. From germline, CDR1 is MDHEN and CDR2 SYDVKM. This chain's CDR3 is CASSLADRDETQYF. The CDR3 nucleotides are TGTGCCAGCAGTTTGGCGGACAGGGACGAGACCCAGTACTTC.

The chain joins TRBV9 to TRBJ2-1; no firm D call. This CDR3 spans 16 amino acids. The germline V gene has CDR1 SGDLS and CDR2 YYNGEE. V lost 4 bases and J 6 bases, leaving 20 bases between the germline ends. This chain's CDR3 is CASSLLPGTRINEQFF. CDR3 in DNA: TGTGCCAGCAGCCTCCTTCCAGGTACGCGAATCAATGAGCAGTTCTTC.